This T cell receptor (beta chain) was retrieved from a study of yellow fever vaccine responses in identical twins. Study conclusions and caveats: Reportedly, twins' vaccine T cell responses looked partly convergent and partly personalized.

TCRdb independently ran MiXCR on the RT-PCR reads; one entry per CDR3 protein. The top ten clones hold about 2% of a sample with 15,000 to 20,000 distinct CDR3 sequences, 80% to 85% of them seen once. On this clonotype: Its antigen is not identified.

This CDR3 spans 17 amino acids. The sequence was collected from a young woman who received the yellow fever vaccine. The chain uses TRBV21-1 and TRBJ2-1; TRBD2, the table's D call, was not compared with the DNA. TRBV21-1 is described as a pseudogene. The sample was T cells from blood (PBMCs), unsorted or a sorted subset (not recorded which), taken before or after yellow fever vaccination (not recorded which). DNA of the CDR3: TGTGCCAGCAGCAATACTAGCGGGAGGGCTAGGTACAATGAGCAGTTCTTC. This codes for CASSNTSGRARYNEQFF.